Below are 15 T cell receptor beta chains sequenced from a single sample in a study of T cell changes during pregnancy in multiple sclerosis. Profiled with immunoSEQ multiplex PCR; TCRdb holds only in-frame clones, not every one. Altogether about 75,000 clones are present, nearly 95% being singletons, with the ten largest covering more than 0.12%. The specimen was CD4+ T cells from peripheral blood mononuclear cells, collected after pregnancy. These TCRs come from a female donor with multiple sclerosis, enrolled in a pregnancy study.

The rearrangement joins TRBV19 to TRBJ2-2, with TRBD2 identical over 7 bases. The CDR3 length is 16 residues. V shed 1 base and J 4 bases; nucleotides not matched to a gene: 6. Per germline, CDR1 LNHDA and CDR2 SQIVND (reference sequence). CDR3 residues: CASSIGGGPGTGELFF. For the CDR3, the DNA is TGTGCCAGTAGTATAGGGGGAGGGCCTGGCACCGGGGAGCTGTTTTTT.

The chain carries TRBV5-6 and TRBJ2-3; perhaps TRBD2 as D (6 bases). Germline V gene data show CDR1 as SGHDT and CDR2 as YYEEEE. V was clipped by 3 bases and J by 4 bases, with 6 bases between them. This CDR3 has 12 residues. The CDR3 here is CASSSGADTQYF. The CDR3 DNA follows: TGTGCCAGCAGCTCGGGGGCAGATACGCAGTATTTT. The whole variable domain, remainder taken from reference TRBV5-6 and TRBJ2-3, is DAGVTQSPTHLIKTRGQQVTLRCSPKSGHDTVSWYQQALGQGPQFIFQYYEEEERQRGNFPDRFSGHQFPNYSSELNVNALLLGDSALYLCASSSGADTQYFGPGTRLTVL.

This chain links TRBV19 with TRBJ2-7, with D perhaps matching TRBD2 (5 bases). The germline CDR1 and CDR2 sequences are LNHDA and SQIVND (reference sequence). Trimming took off 11 bases at V and 9 bases at J, with 29 bases between the two ends. This CDR3 has 15 residues. The CDR3 reads CARGSDSKMHWGQYF. The DNA for the CDR3 is TGTGCCCGCGGGTCTGACTCCAAGATGCACTGGGGGCAGTACTTC.

The rearrangement uses TRBV28 and TRBJ2-3; maybe TRBD2 (6 bases). Trimming took off 6 bases at V and 6 bases at J, with 10 bases between the two ends. Germline V gene lookup returns CDR1 MDHEN and CDR2 SYDVKM. The CDR3 has 12 residues. The CDR3, as DNA: TGTGCCAGCAGGGGAGGATTGGATACGCAGTATTTT. The encoded protein is CASRGGLDTQYF.

This chain uses TRBV28 with TRBJ1-1; 11 bases fit TRBD1. Trimming cost V 7 bases and J 4 bases; bases outside gene matches: 5. The germline V gene encodes CDR1 MDHEN and CDR2 SYDVKM. The CDR3 runs to 14 residues. CDR3 coding DNA: TGTGCCAGCACCACCGGGACAGGGGGCACTGAAGCTTTCTTT. Its protein product is CASTTGTGGTEAFF.

V is TRBV19 and J is TRBJ2-1, with 8 bases aligning to TRBD2. Germline CDR1 is LNHDA and CDR2 is SQIVND (reference sequence). This CDR3 has 16 residues. V shed 4 bases, J shed 9 bases, and the junction held 14 bases outside the gene matches. The CDR3 nucleotides are TGTGCCAGTAGTACTGCCACTTCCGGGACTAGAGGTGAGCAGTTCTTC. As protein: CASSTATSGTRGEQFF.

The rearrangement joins TRBV6-5 to TRBJ2-7; D not certain. V was cut by 1 base and J by 5 bases, with 3 bases left in between. The germline V gene has CDR1 MNHEY and CDR2 SVGAGI. This CDR3 comprises 11 residues. This CDR3 reads CASSYFNEQYF. The CDR3 DNA sequence: TGTGCCAGCAGTTACTTCAACGAGCAGTACTTC.

The chain joins TRBV25-1 to TRBJ1-1, with a tentative D call TRBD1 (5 bases). Germline CDR1 MGHDK, CDR2 SYGVNS. There are 13 residues in the CDR3. V lost 3 bases and J lost 3, with 8 bases in between. CDR3 DNA: TGTGCCAGCAGTGAGCCAGGGTACACTGAAGCTTTCTTT. Residues: CASSEPGYTEAFF.

V and J are TRBV5-6 and TRBJ2-1; tentative D call: TRBD2 (5 bases). The CDR3 is 19 residues long. Deletions cut 0 bases from V and 0 bases from J, with 19 bases between. From germline, CDR1 is SGHDT and CDR2 YYEEEE. CDR3 residues: CASSLAPGGRTSSYNEQFF. The CDR3 bases are TGTGCCAGCAGCTTGGCCCCCGGCGGGCGCACGAGCTCCTACAATGAGCAGTTCTTC. The full variable domain, with the rest looked up from reference TRBV5-6 and TRBJ2-1, is DAGVTQSPTHLIKTRGQQVTLRCSPKSGHDTVSWYQQALGQGPQFIFQYYEEEERQRGNFPDRFSGHQFPNYSSELNVNALLLGDSALYLCASSLAPGGRTSSYNEQFFGPGTRLTVL.

The rearrangement uses TRBV7-9 and TRBJ2-3, with TRBD2 identical over 10 bases. Germline V gene lookup returns CDR1 SEHNR and CDR2 FQNEAQ (reference sequence). V lost 4 bases and J lost 2; bases outside the gene matches: 6. The CDR3 sequence is 16 residues long. The CDR3 bases are TGTGCCAGCAGCTCCTTGACTAGCGGGCTCACAGATACGCAGTATTTT. Its protein is CASSSLTSGLTDTQYF.

This rearrangement joins TRBV28 to TRBJ2-7; perhaps TRBD2 as D (5 bases). Trimming took off 3 bases at V and 3 bases at J, with 9 bases between the two ends. Germline V lookup: CDR1 MDHEN, CDR2 SYDVKM. This CDR3 has 13 residues. CDR3 amino acids: CASSFSDNYEQYF. The CDR3 DNA sequence: TGTGCCAGCAGTTTTAGCGACAACTACGAGCAGTACTTC.

Concerning this clone: One junction end disagrees with the germline gene, perhaps due to a read error. The chain uses TRBV27 and TRBJ2-5, with 12 bases lining up with TRBD2. CDR1 and CDR2 (germline): MNHEY, SMNVEV (reference sequence). The CDR3 runs 14 residues. The CDR3 reads CASSLSPSGRALDF. The CDR3 coding sequence is TGTGCCAGCAGTTTATCGCCTAGCGGGAGGGCCCTTGACTTC.

V gene TRBV4-2 combines with J gene TRBJ1-2, with 8 bases fitting TRBD1. V gave up 1 base and J gave up 5 bases; unmatched junction bases: 12. CDR1 LGHNA and CDR2 YNFKEQ come from the germline V gene. This CDR3 has 17 residues. The CDR3 region has the DNA TGTGCCAGCAGCCAAGTGGGGTGGGGGGGACAGGATTATGGCTACACCTTC. This sequence encodes CASSQVGWGGQDYGYTF.

The gene calls are TRBV28 and TRBJ2-3; maybe TRBD1 (5 bases). The CDR3 contains 16 residues. The germline CDR1 and CDR2 sequences are MDHEN and SYDVKM. V shed 2 bases and J shed 6 bases, with 18 bases lying between them. This CDR3 reads CASSLRPDRLHDTQYF. In nucleotides, the CDR3 is TGTGCCAGCAGTTTAAGGCCCGACAGACTTCACGATACGCAGTATTTT.

This chain connects TRBV16 to TRBJ1-2; TRBD1 agrees at 9 bases. The germline V gene has CDR1 KGHSY and CDR2 FQNENV. J lost 6 bases, V lost 0 bases, and 8 bases had no gene match. This CDR3 comprises 16 residues. CDR3 in amino acids: CASSQSLTGQGHGYTF. The CDR3 nucleotides read TGTGCCAGCAGCCAATCATTAACGGGACAGGGCCATGGCTACACCTTC.